The next 6 T cell receptor beta chains were all read from a single sample in a study of T cell responses to AZD1222 COVID-19 vaccine. Profiled with immunoSEQ multiplex PCR; TCRdb holds only in-frame clones, not every one. The profile shows 95,000 to 110,000 clones, approximately 88% of them singletons. Sequenced here: peripheral blood, sampled on day 0 of AZD1222 vaccination. These receptors were taken from an adult in good health.

This chain connects TRBV27 to TRBJ1-1, with a weak D call TRBD1 (5 bases). The CDR3 has 15 residues. The V gene's germline CDR1 is MNHEY and CDR2 SMNVEV (reference sequence). V was cut by 1 base and J by 5 bases, with 14 bases left in between. The CDR3 DNA reads TGTGCCAGCAGTTTATTGGGGCTGCTTAATACTGAAGCTTTCTTT. Encoded protein: CASSLLGLLNTEAFF.

J is TRBJ2-7 and V is TRBV30, with D maybe TRBD2 (7 bases). CDR1 is GTSNPN and CDR2 is SVGIG in the germline V gene (reference sequence). The CDR3 contains 13 residues. Trimming took off 0 bases at V and 7 bases at J, with 13 bases between the two ends. The CDR3 region is CAWSVMEGGEQYF. The CDR3 DNA is TGTGCCTGGAGTGTGATGGAGGGGGGGGAGCAGTACTTC.

The DNA for the CDR3 is TGTGCCAGCAGCTTGGGGCAGGGCCACACCGGGGAGCTGTTTTTT. Protein product: CASSLGQGHTGELFF. This chain uses TRBV5-8 with TRBJ2-2; D is possibly TRBD1 (5 bases). This CDR3 is 15 amino acids long. From germline, CDR1 is SGHTS and CDR2 YDEGEE. Trimming removed 0 bases from V and 3 bases from J, with 9 bases in between.

The chain is built from TRBV7-2 and TRBJ1-2; maybe TRBD1 (5 bases). The CDR3 is made up of 16 amino acids. The ends were cut back, 5 bases at V and 0 bases at J, with 16 bases in the middle. Germline V lookup: CDR1 SGHTA, CDR2 FQGNSA. This CDR3 reads CASSTSIGVTNYGYTF. CDR3 DNA sequence: TGTGCCAGCAGCACCAGTATAGGGGTAACTAACTATGGCTACACCTTC.

This chain uses TRBV5-1 with TRBJ2-7, with TRBD1 identical over 9 bases. Germline V gene lookup returns CDR1 SGHRS and CDR2 YFSETQ. The CDR3 runs to 15 residues. V lost 2 bases to trimming and J lost 0 bases; unmatched junction nucleotides: 3. The CDR3 region is CASSLLDRGSYEQYF. In DNA, the CDR3 is TGCGCCAGCAGCTTATTGGACAGGGGCTCCTACGAGCAGTACTTC.

The chain uses TRBV29-1 and TRBJ2-1, with a possible D match to TRBD2 (7 bases). The CDR3 has 14 residues. V lost 6 bases and J 0 bases, leaving 12 bases between the germline ends. Germline V CDR1 and CDR2: SQVTM, ANQGSEA. DNA of the CDR3: TGCAGCGTGGGAGGGGGGGCCTCCTACAATGAGCAGTTCTTC. Translating it yields CSVGGGASYNEQFF.